This T cell receptor (beta chain) was recovered during a study of T cell repertoires in cytomegalovirus infection. For the study at large: Recently identified HLA-C-restricted CMV epitopes and well-studied HLA-B-restricted CMV epitopes were used by the study. Through public TCR beta signatures, both CMV infection and matching HLA type were indicated.

Study-wide points: HLA-C-restricted TCR beta clonotypes specific for CMV led the ex vivo response. Totalled public TCR beta family frequency picked out people who carried CMV plus the relevant HLA.

TCRdb reprocessed the reads with MiXCR, giving one entry per CDR3 protein. The sample consists of 200,000 to 250,000 distinct CDR3 sequences, about 39% of them appearing once. Regarding this clonotype: Its antigen is not known.

The sequence was collected from a human donor in good health (CMV status not recorded). Some clones in this sample may be carry-over from other donors' samples. Sequenced material: CD8+ T cells from cultured PBMCs, taken from culture after CMV antigen stimulation.

CDR3: CASSSGLAGVGEQYF. CDR3 coding DNA: TGTGCCAGCAGTTCCGGACTAGCGGGAGTTGGCGAGCAGTACTTC. The chain recombines TRBV12-3 or TRBV12-4 with TRBJ2-7; 13 positions match TRBD2. This CDR3 contains 15 residues. The V gene end was trimmed by 4 bases and the J gene end by 6 bases; junction bases not matched to a gene: 6.